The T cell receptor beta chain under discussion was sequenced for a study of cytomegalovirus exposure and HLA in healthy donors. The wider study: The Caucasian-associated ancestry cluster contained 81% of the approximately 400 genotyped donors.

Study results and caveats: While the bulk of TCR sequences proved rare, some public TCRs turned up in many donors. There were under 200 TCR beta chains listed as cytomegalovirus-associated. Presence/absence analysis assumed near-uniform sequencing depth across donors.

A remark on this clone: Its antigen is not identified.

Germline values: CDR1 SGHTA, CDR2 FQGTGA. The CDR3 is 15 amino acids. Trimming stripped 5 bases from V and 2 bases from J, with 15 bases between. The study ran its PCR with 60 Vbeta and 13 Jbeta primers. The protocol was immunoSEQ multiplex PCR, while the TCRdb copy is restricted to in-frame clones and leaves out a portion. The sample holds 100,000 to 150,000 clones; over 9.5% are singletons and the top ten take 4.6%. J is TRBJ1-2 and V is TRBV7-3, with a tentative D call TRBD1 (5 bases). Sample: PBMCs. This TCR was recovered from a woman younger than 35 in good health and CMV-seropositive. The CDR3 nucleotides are TGTGCCAGCAGCCCCAACATGGGGGGGAACTATGGCTACACCTTC. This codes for CASSPNMGGNYGYTF. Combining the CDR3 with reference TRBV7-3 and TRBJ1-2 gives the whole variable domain GAGVSQTPSNKVTEKGKYVELRCDPISGHTALYWYRQSLGQGPEFLIYFQGTGAADDSGLPNDRFFAVRPEGSVSTLKIQRTERGDSAVYLCASSPNMGGNYGYTFGSGTRLTVV.